A single sample is the source of the 12 T cell receptor beta chains below, sequenced in a study of cytomegalovirus exposure and HLA in healthy donors. Both 60 Vbeta primers and 13 Jbeta primers went into the PCR. Method: immunoSEQ multiplex PCR; TCRdb's copy keeps in-frame clones and lacks some. The sample lists approximately 95,000 clones; approximately 72% were seen once. Input material: PBMCs. These TCRs come from a woman between 40 and 55 years old in good health and CMV-seropositive.

The chain recombines TRBV27 with TRBJ1-2; 8 bases match TRBD1. The junction had 9 bases not matched to a gene; V was cut back by 5 bases and J by 7 bases. Germline CDR1 MNHEY, CDR2 SMNVEV (reference sequence). This CDR3 has 14 residues. The chain's CDR3 is CASSPRTGIAGYTF. In DNA form, the CDR3 reads TGTGCCAGCAGTCCGCGGACAGGGATCGCTGGCTACACCTTC.

The chain is built from TRBV2 and TRBJ2-2; 8 nucleotides align to TRBD1. CDR1 is SNHLY, CDR2 FYNNEI, per germline. The CDR3 runs to 13 residues. With V trimmed by 7 bases and J by 5 bases, 3 bases remained unmatched. Written as DNA, the CDR3 is TGTGCCAGCAATTACAGGGGGACCGGGGAGCTGTTTTTT. Amino acids: CASNYRGTGELFF.

The table lists this clone with many counts. The chain combines TRBV6-1 with TRBJ1-3; D not certain. CDR1 and CDR2 (germline): MNHNS, SASEGT. The CDR3 has 15 residues. The V gene lost 1 base and the J gene lost 2 bases, with 9 bases spanning the gap. CDR3 sequence reads: CASSEEEGAGNTIYF. The CDR3 DNA reads as TGTGCCAGCAGTGAAGAGGAGGGAGCTGGAAACACCATATATTTT.

The CDR3: CASSQGDRDGNTIYF. CDR3 nucleotide sequence: TGCGCCAGCAGCCAAGGGGACAGGGATGGAAACACCATATATTTT. The chain is built from TRBV4-1 and TRBJ1-3; 9 bases are shared with TRBD1. Germline CDR1 MGHRA, CDR2 YSYEKL. After removal of 1 base from V and 3 bases from J, the junction contained 1 base not matched to a gene. This CDR3 is built from 15 residues.

A single count supports this clone. The chain is built from TRBV25-1 and TRBJ2-7, with D maybe TRBD2 (6 bases). CDR3 length: 15 amino acids. V gave up 1 base and J gave up 0 bases, with 10 bases separating them. Germline V gene lookup returns CDR1 MGHDK and CDR2 SYGVNS. Here the CDR3 DNA reads TGTGCCAGCAGTGAATCTGGGGGGTCCTCCTACGAGCAGTACTTC. Translated, it gives CASSESGGSSYEQYF.

This rearrangement joins TRBV7-6 to TRBJ2-5; 12 bases align to TRBD1. The germline V gene encodes CDR1 SGHVS and CDR2 FNYEAQ. The V gene end was trimmed by 1 base and the J gene end by 5 bases; junction bases not matched to a gene: 5. The CDR3 totals 16 residues. CDR3 coding DNA: TGTGCCAGCAGCTTAGTCCGGGACAGGGGGCAGGAGACCCAGTACTTC. Amino acid sequence: CASSLVRDRGQETQYF. Full variable domain (remainder filled in from reference TRBV7-6 and TRBJ2-5): GAGVSQSPRYKVTKRGQDVALRCDPISGHVSLYWYRQALGQGPEFLTYFNYEAQQDKSGLPNDRFSAERPEGSISTLTIQRTEQRDSAMYRCASSLVRDRGQETQYFGPGTRLLVL.

This chain links TRBV5-1 with TRBJ1-2; 8 nucleotides match TRBD1. There are 16 residues in the CDR3. CDR1 is SGHRS, CDR2 YFSETQ, per germline. Unmatched junction bases numbered 10, after V lost 2 bases and J lost 4 bases. The CDR3: CASSLSGGAKFYGYTF. In DNA, the CDR3 is TGCGCCAGCAGCTTATCAGGGGGCGCGAAATTCTATGGCTACACCTTC.

The chain is built from TRBV10-3 and TRBJ2-7; a weak D match, TRBD1 (6 bases). Trimming removed 11 bases from V and 3 bases from J, with 14 bases in between. This CDR3 spans 12 amino acids. Germline CDR1 and CDR2: ENHRY and SYGVKD. The DNA of the CDR3 is TGTGCCGTGAAGGGGGTTTTCTACGAGCAGTACTTC. Translation: CAVKGVFYEQYF.

The chain recombines TRBV28 with TRBJ1-6; TRBD1 matches at 7 bases. The germline V gene has CDR1 MDHEN and CDR2 SYDVKM. V gave up 3 bases and J gave up 4 bases; unmatched junction bases: 9. The CDR3 has 17 residues. CDR3 nucleotides: TGTGCCAGCAGTTTCCCCCCCGACAGGGTTTATAATTCACCCCTCCACTTT. Amino acid sequence: CASSFPPDRVYNSPLHF.

The chain carries TRBV18 and TRBJ1-4; D unresolved. There are 15 residues in the CDR3. Germline V CDR1 and CDR2: KGHSH, LQKENI. V was trimmed by 6 bases and J by 8 bases, leaving 19 bases between them. The CDR3 nucleotides read TGTGCCAGCTCTTTTCAGGACTTGGACCTCGAAAAACTGTTTTTT. This codes for CASSFQDLDLEKLFF.

The chain carries TRBV10-1 and TRBJ2-3; the match to TRBD2 covers 12 bases. Germline CDR1 WNHNN, CDR2 SYGVQD (reference sequence). With 10 bases clipped from V and 5 bases from J, the junction kept 10 bases outside the gene matches. There are 15 residues in the CDR3. This CDR3 reads CATLTSGRRRDTQYF. The CDR3 DNA reads TGCGCCACCCTGACTAGCGGGAGACGGAGAGATACGCAGTATTTT.

The CDR3 DNA sequence: TGTGCCTGGGGGGACAGCCCCTACGAGCAGTACTTC. Amino acids: CAWGDSPYEQYF. This chain uses TRBV30 with TRBJ2-7; TRBD1 matches at 7 bases. The CDR3 has 12 amino acids. V lost 5 bases, J lost 2 bases, and 3 bases stayed unmatched. Germline V CDR1 and CDR2: GTSNPN, SVGIG (reference sequence).